These 5 T cell receptor beta chains came from one sample sequenced in a study of OX40 agonist ivuxolimab in advanced cancers. Here immunoSEQ multiplex PCR was the method, and the copy in TCRdb shows in-frame clones only, minus some. Counted here are about 75,000 clones, roughly 90% occurring once; the ten biggest clones make up 0.37%. Sequences were derived from CD4+ or CD8+ T cells sorted from blood, sampled in a trial of the OX40 agonist ivuxolimab. Receptors originate from an adult with an advanced solid tumor such as melanoma, head and neck, liver or kidney cancer.

The chain is built from TRBV6-4 and TRBJ2-3; no reliable D call. The CDR3 is made up of 15 amino acids. Germline V gene data show CDR1 as MRHNA and CDR2 as SNTAGT. Between the trimmed V and J ends, which lost 0 bases and 1 base, there was a span of 8 bases. In DNA form, the CDR3 reads TGTGCCAGCAGTGACTCTTCTTCCGGCACAGATACGCAGTATTTT. It encodes CASSDSSSGTDTQYF.

J is TRBJ2-7 and V is TRBV18; 10 nucleotides line up with TRBD1. The CDR3 is 14 residues long. Germline loops: CDR1 KGHSH, CDR2 LQKENI. After removal of 3 bases from V and 6 bases from J, the junction contained 5 bases not matched to a gene. CDR3 residues: CASSPGTGESEQYF. The CDR3 DNA follows: TGTGCCAGCTCACCGGGGACAGGGGAATCCGAGCAGTACTTC.

This chain uses TRBV7-8 with TRBJ1-2, with a weak D call TRBD1 (5 bases). V shed 5 bases and J shed 4 bases, with 17 bases lying between them. The V gene's germline CDR1 is SGHVS and CDR2 FQNEAQ. The CDR3 spans 15 residues. CDR3: CASSQQGVSSYGYTF. CDR3 nucleotides: TGTGCCAGCAGCCAGCAGGGCGTATCAAGCTATGGCTACACCTTC. The whole variable domain, filled in from reference TRBV7-8 and TRBJ1-2, reads GAGVSQSPRYKVAKRGQDVALRCDPISGHVSLFWYQQALGQGPEFLTYFQNEAQLDKSGLPSDRFFAERPEGSVSTLKIQRTQQEDSAVYLCASSQQGVSSYGYTFGSGTRLTVV.

This chain links TRBV4-3 with TRBJ1-1, with D possibly being TRBD1 (6 bases). Trimming took 3 bases from V and 4 from J, leaving 15 bases between them. The CDR3 has 15 residues. CDR1 is LGHNA, CDR2 YSLEER, per germline. Written as DNA, the CDR3 is TGCGCCAGCAGCCACGTGGTAGAGGGGGGCACTGAAGCTTTCTTT. Translating it yields CASSHVVEGGTEAFF.

The gene calls are TRBV5-1 and TRBJ2-7; weak D call: TRBD1 (6 bases). This CDR3 comprises 14 residues. CDR1 and CDR2 (germline): SGHRS, YFSETQ. V was cut by 0 bases and J by 6 bases, with 13 bases left in between. CDR3 residues: CASSLGQGNLEQYF. The CDR3 DNA reads TGCGCCAGCAGCTTGGGGCAGGGGAACCTCGAGCAGTACTTC.